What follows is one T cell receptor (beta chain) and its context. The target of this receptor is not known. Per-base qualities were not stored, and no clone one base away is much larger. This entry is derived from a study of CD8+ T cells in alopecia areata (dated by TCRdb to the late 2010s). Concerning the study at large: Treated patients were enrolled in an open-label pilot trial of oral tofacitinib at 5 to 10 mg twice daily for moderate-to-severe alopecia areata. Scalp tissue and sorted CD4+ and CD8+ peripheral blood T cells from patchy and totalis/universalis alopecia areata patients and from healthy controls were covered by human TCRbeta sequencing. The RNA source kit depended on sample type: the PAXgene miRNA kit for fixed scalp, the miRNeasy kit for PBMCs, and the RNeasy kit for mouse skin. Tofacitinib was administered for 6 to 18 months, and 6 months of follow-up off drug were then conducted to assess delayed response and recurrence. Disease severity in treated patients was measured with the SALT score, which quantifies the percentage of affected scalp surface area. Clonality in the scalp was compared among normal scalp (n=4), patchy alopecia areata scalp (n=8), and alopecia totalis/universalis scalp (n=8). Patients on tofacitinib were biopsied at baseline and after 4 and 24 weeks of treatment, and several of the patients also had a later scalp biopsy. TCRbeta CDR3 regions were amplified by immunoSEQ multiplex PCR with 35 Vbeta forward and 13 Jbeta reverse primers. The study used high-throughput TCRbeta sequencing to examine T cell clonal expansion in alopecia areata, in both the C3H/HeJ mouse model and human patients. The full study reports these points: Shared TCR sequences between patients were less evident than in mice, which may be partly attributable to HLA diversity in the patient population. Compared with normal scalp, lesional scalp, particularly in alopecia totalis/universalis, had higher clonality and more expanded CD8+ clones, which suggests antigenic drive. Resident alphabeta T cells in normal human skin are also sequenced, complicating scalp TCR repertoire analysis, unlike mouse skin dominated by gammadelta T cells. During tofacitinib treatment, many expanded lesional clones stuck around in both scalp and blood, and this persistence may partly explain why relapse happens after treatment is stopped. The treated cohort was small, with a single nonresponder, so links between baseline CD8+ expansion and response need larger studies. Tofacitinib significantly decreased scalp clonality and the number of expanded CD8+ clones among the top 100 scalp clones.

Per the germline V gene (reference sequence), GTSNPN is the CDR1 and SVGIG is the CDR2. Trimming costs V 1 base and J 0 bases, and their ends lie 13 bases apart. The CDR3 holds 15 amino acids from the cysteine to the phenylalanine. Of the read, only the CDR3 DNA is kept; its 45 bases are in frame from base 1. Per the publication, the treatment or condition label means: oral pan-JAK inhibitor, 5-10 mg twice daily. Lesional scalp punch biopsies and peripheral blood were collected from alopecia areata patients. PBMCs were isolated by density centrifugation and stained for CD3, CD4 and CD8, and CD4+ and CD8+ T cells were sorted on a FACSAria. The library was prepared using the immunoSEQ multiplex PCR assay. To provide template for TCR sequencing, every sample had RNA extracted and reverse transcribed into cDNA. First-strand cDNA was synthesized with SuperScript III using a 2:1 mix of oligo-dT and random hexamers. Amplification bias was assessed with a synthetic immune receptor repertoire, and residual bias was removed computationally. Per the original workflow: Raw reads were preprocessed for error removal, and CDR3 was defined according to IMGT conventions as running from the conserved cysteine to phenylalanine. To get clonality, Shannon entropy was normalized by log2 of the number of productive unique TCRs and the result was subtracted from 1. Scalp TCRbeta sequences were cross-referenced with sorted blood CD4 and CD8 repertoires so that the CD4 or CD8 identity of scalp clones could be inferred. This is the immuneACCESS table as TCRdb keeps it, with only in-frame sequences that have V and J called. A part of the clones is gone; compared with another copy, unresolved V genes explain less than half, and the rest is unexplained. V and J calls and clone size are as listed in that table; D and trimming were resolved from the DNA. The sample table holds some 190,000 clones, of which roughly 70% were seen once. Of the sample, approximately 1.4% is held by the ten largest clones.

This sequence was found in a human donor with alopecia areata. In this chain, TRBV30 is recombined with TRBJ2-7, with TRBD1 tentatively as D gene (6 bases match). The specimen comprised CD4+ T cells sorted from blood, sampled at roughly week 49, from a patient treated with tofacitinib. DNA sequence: TGTGCCTGGAGTGGGAAATACAGGGACTCCTACGAGCAGTACTTC. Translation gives CAWSGKYRDSYEQYF. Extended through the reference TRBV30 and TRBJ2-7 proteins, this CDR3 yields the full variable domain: SQTIHQWPATLVQPVGSPLSLECTVEGTSNPNLYWYRQAAGRGLQLLFYSVGIGQISSEVPQNLSASRPQDRQFILSSKKLLLSDSGFYLCAWSGKYRDSYEQYFGPGTRLTVT.